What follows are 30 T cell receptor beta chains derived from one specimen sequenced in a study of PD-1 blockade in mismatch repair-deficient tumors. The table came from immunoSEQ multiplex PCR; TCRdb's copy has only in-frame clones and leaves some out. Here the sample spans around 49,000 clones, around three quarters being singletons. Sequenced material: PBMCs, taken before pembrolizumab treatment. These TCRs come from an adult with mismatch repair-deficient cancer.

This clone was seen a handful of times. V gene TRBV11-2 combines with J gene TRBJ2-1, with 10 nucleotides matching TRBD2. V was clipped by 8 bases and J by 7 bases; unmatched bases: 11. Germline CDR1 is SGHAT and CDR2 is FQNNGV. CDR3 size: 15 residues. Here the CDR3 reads CASREREGRVNEQFF. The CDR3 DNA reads TGTGCCAGCCGCGAGCGGGAGGGCCGTGTGAATGAGCAGTTCTTC.

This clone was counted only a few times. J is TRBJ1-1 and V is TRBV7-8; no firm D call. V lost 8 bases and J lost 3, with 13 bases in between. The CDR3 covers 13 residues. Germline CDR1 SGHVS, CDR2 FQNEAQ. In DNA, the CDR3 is TGTGCCAGCTCCCGCCGAAAGGACACTGAAGCTTTCTTT. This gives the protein CASSRRKDTEAFF.

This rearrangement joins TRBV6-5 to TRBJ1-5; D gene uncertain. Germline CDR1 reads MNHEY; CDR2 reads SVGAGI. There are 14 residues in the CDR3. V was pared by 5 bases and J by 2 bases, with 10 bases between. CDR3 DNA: TGTGCCAGCAGTGCAATCGACGGCAATCAGCCCCAGCATTTT. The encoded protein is CASSAIDGNQPQHF.

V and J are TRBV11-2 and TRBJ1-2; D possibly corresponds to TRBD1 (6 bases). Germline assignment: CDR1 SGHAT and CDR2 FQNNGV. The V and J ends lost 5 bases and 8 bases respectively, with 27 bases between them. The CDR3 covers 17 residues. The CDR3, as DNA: TGTGCCAGCAGCAATACCACTTTCGACAGGTCCAAGGGGGGCTACACCTTC. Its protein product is CASSNTTFDRSKGGYTF.

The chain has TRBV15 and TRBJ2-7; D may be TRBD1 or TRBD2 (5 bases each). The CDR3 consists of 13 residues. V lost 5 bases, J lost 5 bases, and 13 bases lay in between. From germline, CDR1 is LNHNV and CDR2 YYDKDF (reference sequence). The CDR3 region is CATSEGRMDEQYF. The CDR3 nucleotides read TGTGCCACCAGCGAGGGGCGGATGGACGAGCAGTACTTC.

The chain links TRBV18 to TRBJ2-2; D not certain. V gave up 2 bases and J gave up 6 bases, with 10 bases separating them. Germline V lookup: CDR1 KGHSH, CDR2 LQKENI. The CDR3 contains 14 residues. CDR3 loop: CASSPGPLPGELFF. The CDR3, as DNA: TGTGCCAGCTCACCAGGACCCCTCCCCGGGGAGCTGTTTTTT. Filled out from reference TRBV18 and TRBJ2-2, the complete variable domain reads NAGVMQNPRHLVRRRGQEARLRCSPMKGHSHVYWYRQLPEEGLKFMVYLQKENIIDESGMPKERFSAEFPKEGPSILRIQQVVRGDSAAYFCASSPGPLPGELFFGEGSRLTVL.

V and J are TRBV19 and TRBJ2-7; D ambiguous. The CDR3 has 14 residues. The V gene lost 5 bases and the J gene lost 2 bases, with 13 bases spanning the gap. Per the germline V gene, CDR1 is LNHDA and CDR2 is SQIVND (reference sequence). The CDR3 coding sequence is TGTGCCAGTAGTCCCATCGGGCCTGCCTACGAGCAGTACTTC. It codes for CASSPIGPAYEQYF.

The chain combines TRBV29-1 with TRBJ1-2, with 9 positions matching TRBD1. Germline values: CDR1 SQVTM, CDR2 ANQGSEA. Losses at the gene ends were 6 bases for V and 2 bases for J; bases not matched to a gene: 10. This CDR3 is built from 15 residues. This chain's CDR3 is CSVLPGQGRNYGYTF. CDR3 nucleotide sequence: TGCAGCGTACTCCCGGGACAGGGACGGAACTATGGCTACACCTTC.

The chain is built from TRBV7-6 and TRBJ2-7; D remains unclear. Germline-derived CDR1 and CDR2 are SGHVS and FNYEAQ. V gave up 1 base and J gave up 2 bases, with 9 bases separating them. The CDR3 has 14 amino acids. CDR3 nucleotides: TGTGCCAGCAGCTTAGTGGCCACCACCTACGAGCAGTACTTC. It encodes CASSLVATTYEQYF.

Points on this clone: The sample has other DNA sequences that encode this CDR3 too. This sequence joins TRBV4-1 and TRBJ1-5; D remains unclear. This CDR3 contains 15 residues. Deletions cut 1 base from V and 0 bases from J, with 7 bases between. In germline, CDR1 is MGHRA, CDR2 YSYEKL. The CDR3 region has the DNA TGCGCCAGCAGCCAAGTTCCGGGTAGCAATCAGCCCCAGCATTTT. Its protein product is CASSQVPGSNQPQHF.

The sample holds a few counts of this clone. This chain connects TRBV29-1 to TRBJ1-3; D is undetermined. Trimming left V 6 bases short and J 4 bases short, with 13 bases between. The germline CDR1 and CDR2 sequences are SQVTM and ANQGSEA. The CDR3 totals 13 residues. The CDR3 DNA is TGCAGCGTCACATATATGGGGGGAAACACCATATATTTT. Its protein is CSVTYMGGNTIYF.

The DNA for the CDR3 is TGTGCCAGCAGCTTAGAGGACGAGCAGTACTTC. Amino acid sequence: CASSLEDEQYF. J is TRBJ2-7 and V is TRBV7-8; D is unresolved. Per germline, CDR1 SGHVS and CDR2 FQNEAQ. The length of the CDR3 is 11 residues. Trimming pared 1 base from V and 5 bases from J, leaving 3 bases between.

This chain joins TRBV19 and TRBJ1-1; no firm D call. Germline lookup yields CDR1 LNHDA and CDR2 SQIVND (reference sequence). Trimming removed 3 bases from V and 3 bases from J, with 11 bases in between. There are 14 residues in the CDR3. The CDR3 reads CASSMLLEDTEAFF. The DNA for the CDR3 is TGTGCCAGTAGTATGCTCCTGGAGGACACTGAAGCTTTCTTT.

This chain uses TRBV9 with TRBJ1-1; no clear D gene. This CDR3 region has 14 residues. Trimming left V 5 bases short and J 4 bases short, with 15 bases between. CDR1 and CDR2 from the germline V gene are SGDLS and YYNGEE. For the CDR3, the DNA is TGTGCCAGCAGTGCTCGGGTGATCGGCACTGAAGCTTTCTTT. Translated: CASSARVIGTEAFF.

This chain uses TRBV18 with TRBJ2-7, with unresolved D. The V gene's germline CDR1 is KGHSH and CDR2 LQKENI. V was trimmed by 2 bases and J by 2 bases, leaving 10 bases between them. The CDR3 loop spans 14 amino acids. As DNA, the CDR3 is TGTGCCAGCTCACCAGTGCAGGCGGCCTACGAGCAGTACTTC. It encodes CASSPVQAAYEQYF.

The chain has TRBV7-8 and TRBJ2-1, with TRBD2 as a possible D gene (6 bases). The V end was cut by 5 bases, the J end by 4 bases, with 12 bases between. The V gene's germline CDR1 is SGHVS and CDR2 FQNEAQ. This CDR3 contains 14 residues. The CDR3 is CASSRASAYNEQFF. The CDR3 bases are TGTGCCAGCAGCAGGGCTAGCGCGTACAATGAGCAGTTCTTC.

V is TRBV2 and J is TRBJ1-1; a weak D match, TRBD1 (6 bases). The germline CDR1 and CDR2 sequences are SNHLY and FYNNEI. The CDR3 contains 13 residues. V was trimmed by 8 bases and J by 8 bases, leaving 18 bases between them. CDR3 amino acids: CASRPGATGEAFF. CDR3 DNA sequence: TGTGCCAGCCGGCCAGGGGCAACGGGGGAAGCTTTCTTT.

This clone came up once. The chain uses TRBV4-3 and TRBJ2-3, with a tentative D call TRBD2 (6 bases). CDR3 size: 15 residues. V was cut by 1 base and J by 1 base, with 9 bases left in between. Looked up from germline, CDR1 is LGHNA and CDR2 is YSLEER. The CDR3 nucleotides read TGCGCCAGCAGCCAAGTATGGGGGGGCACAGATACGCAGTATTTT. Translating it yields CASSQVWGGTDTQYF.

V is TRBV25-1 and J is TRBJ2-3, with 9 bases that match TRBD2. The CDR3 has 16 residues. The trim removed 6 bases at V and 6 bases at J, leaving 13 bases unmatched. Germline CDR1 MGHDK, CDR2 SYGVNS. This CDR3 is CASSPSSAGGRDTQYF. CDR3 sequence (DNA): TGTGCCAGCAGCCCCTCTTCAGCGGGGGGCAGGGATACGCAGTATTTT.

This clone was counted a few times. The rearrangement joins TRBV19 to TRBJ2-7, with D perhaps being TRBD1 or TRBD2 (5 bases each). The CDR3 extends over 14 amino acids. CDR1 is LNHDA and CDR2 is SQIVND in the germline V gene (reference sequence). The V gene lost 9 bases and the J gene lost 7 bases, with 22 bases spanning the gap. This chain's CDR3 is CASAAGTPSGEQYF. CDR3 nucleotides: TGTGCCAGCGCCGCCGGGACGCCTTCGGGAGAGCAGTACTTC.

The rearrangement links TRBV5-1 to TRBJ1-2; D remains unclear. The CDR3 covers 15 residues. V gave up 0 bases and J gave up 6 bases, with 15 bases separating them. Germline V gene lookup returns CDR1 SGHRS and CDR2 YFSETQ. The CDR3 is CASSLVAGNRDGYTF. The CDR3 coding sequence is TGCGCCAGCAGCTTGGTAGCGGGAAATCGGGATGGCTACACCTTC.

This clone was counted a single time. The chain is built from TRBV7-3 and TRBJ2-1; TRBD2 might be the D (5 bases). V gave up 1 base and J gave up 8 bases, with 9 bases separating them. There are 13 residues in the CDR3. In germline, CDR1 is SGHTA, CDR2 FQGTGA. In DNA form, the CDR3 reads TGTGCCAGCAGCTTAATACGGGAAGATGAGCAGTTCTTC. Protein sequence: CASSLIREDEQFF. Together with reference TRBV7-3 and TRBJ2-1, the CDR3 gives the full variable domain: GAGVSQTPSNKVTEKGKYVELRCDPISGHTALYWYRQSLGQGPEFLIYFQGTGAADDSGLPNDRFFAVRPEGSVSTLKIQRTERGDSAVYLCASSLIREDEQFFGPGTRLTVL.

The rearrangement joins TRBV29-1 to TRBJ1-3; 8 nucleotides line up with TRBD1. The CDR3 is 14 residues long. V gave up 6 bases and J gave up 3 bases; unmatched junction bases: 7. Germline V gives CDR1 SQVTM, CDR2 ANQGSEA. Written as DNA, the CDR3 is TGCAGCGTCAAGGATGGGACAGGTGGAAACACCATATATTTT. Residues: CSVKDGTGGNTIYF.

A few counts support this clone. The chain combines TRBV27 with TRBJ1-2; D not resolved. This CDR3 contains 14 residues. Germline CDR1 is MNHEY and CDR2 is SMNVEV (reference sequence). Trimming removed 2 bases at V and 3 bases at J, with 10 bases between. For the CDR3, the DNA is TGTGCCAGCAGTTTAAAAGTCAGGCACTATGGCTACACCTTC. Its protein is CASSLKVRHYGYTF.

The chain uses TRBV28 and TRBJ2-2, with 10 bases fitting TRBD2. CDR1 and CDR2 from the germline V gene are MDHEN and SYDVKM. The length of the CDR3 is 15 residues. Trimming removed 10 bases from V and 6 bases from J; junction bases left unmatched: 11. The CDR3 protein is CATIASGGASGELFF. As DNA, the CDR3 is TGTGCCACCATCGCTAGCGGGGGTGCGTCCGGGGAGCTGTTTTTT. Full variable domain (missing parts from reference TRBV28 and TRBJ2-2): DVKVTQSSRYLVKRTGEKVFLECVQDMDHENMFWYRQDPGLGLRLIYFSYDVKMKEKGDIPEGYSVSREKKERFSLILESASTNQTSMYLCATIASGGASGELFFGEGSRLTVL.

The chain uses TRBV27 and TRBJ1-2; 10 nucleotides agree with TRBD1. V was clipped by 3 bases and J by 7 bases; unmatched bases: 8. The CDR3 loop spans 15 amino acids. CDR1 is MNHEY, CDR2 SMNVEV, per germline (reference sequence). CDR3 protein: CASSFTTGGRFGYTF. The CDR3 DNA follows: TGTGCCAGCAGTTTCACGACAGGGGGCCGTTTTGGCTACACCTTC.

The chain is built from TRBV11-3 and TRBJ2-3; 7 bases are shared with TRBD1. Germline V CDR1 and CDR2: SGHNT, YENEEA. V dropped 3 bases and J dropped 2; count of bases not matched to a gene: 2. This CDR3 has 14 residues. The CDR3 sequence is CASSLGQPTDTQYF. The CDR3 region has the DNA TGTGCCAGCAGCTTGGGACAGCCCACAGATACGCAGTATTTT. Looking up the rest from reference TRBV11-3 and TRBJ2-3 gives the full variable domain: EAGVVQSPRYKIIEKKQPVAFWCNPISGHNTLYWYLQNLGQGPELLIRYENEEAVDDSQLPKDRFSAERLKGVDSTLKIQPAELGDSAVYLCASSLGQPTDTQYFGPGTRLTVL.

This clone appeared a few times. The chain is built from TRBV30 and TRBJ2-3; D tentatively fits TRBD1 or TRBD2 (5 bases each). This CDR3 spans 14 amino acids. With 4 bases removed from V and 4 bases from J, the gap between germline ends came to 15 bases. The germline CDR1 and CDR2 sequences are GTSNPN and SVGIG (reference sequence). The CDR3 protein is CAWKWGIWSDTQYF. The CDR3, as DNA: TGTGCCTGGAAATGGGGGATTTGGTCAGATACGCAGTATTTT.

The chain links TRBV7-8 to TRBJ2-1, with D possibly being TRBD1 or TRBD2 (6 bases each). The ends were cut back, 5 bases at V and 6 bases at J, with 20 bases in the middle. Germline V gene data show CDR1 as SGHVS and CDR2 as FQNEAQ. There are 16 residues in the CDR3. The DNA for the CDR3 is TGTGCCAGCAGCCCGCCGGGGGCAGGGTTATCCAATGAGCAGTTCTTC. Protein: CASSPPGAGLSNEQFF.

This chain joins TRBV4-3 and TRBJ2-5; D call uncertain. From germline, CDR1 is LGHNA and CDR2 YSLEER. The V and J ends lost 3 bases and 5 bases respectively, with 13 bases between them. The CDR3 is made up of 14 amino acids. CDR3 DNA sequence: TGCGCCAGCAGCCAGTCCTACGTTCGGGAGACCCAGTACTTC. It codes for CASSQSYVRETQYF.